This T cell receptor (beta chain) appears in the sequencing data of a study of blood T cell repertoires in COVID-19. About the study: The United States, Italy and Spain were the sources of the acute and convalescent COVID-19 samples.

This CDR3 has 17 amino acids. V lost 3 bases to trimming and J lost 7 bases; unmatched junction nucleotides: 14. Germline lookup yields CDR1 SGHRS and CDR2 YFSETQ. As handled by the study authors: Nucleated cell counts were estimated from reference gene primer amplification. This table comes from immunoSEQ multiplex PCR, and its TCRdb copy is limited to in-frame clones, with some not included. That table is the source of V, J and clone size, and D and trimming were worked out from the DNA. The top ten hold 7% of the sample, which has under 200,000 clones, over 75% seen once. Specimen: PBMCs or T cells enriched from blood (not recorded which). This clonotype was obtained from a woman aged 45-60 years who had recovered from COVID-19. The V and J genes are TRBV5-1 and TRBJ2-5; 11 positions agree with TRBD2. The CDR3 DNA is TGCGCCAGCAGCTGGGGAGATAGCGGGAGGGGGCAATGGACCCAGTACTTC. Translating gives CASSWGDSGRGQWTQYF.